This record covers a single T cell receptor beta chain. This sample was taken from a study of chemoradiotherapy in HPV16-positive cancers. Only in-frame clones appear in the TCRdb table, and some are missing; sequencing was by immunoSEQ multiplex PCR. The sample holds fewer than 6,500 clones, about 83% seen once. This receptor was obtained from a human donor with HPV-associated anogenital cancer. The material sequenced was tumor tissue, taken from a patient who underwent chemoradiotherapy.

The CDR3: CASSPAIAVGTDTQYF. CDR3 DNA: TGTGCCAGCAGCCCAGCCATAGCGGTAGGGACAGATACGCAGTATTTT. The chain carries TRBV7-9 and TRBJ2-3; a possible D gene is TRBD2 (6 bases). V shed 5 bases and J shed 3 bases, with 18 bases lying between them. This CDR3 has 16 amino acids. CDR1 and CDR2 from the germline V gene are SEHNR and FQNEAQ (reference sequence).